This T cell receptor (beta chain) comes out of a study of cytomegalovirus exposure and HLA in healthy donors. Findings and limits, study-wide: The study flagged around 150 TCR beta chains as cytomegalovirus-associated. Subsequent analysis found a tendency for first-cohort TCR clusters to co-occur within the roughly 130 validation repertoires.

The table came from immunoSEQ multiplex PCR; TCRdb's copy has only in-frame clones and leaves some out. This table holds under 150,000 clones, around nine tenths found once. Separate from the roughly 670-subject first cohort, the roughly 120-subject validation cohort was the one that the donors belonged to. Regarding this clone: No antigen is known for it.

The sample taken for sequencing was PBMCs. This clonotype originated in a man aged 18 to 29 in good health and CMV-seropositive.

CDR3: CASSPEQETQYF. The DNA of the CDR3 is TGTGCCAGCTCACCAGAGCAAGAGACCCAGTACTTC. The rearrangement uses TRBV18 and TRBJ2-5; D gene ambiguous. The germline gives CDR1 KGHSH, CDR2 LQKENI. The CDR3 loop spans 12 amino acids. The V end lost 2 bases, the J end lost 2 bases, and 3 bases lay between the germline ends.